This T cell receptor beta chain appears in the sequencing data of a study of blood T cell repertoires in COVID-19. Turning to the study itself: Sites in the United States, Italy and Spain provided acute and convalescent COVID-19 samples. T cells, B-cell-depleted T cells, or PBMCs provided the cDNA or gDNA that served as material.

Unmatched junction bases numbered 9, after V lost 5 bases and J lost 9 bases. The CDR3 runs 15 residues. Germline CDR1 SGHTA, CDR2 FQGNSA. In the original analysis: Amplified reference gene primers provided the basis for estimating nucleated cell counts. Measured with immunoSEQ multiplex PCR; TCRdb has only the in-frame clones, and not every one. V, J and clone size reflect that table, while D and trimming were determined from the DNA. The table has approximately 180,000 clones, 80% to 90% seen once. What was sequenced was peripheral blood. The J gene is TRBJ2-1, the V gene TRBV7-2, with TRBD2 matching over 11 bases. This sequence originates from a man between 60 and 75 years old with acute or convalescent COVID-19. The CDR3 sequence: CASSPGVAGGVEQFF. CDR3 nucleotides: TGTGCCAGCAGCCCCGGGGTAGCGGGAGGGGTTGAGCAGTTCTTC.